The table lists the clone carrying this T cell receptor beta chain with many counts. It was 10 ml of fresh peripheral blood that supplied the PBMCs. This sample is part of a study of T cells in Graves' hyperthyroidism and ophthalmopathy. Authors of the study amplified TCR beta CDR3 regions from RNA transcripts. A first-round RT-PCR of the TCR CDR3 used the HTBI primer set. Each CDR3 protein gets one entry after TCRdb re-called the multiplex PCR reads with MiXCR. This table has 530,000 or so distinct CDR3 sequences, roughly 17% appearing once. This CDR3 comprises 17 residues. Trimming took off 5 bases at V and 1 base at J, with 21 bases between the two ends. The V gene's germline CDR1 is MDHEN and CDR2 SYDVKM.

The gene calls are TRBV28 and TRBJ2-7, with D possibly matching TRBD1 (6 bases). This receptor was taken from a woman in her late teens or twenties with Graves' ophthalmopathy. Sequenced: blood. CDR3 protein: CASSLPSTGPPSYEQYF. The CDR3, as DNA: TGTGCCAGCAGTCTCCCATCGACAGGTCCCCCTTCCTACGAGCAGTACTTC.